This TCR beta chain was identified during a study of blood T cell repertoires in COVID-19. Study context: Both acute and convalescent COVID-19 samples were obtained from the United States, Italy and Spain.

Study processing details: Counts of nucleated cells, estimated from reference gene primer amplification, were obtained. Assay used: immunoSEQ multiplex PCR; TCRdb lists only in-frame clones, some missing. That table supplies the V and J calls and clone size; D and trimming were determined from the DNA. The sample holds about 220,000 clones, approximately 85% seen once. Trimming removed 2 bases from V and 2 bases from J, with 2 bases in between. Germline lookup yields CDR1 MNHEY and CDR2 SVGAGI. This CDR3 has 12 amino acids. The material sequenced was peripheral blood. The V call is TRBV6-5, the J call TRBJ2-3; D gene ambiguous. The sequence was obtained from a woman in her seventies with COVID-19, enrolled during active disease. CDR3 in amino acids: CASSYHTDTQYF. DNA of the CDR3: TGTGCCAGCAGTTACCACACAGATACGCAGTATTTT.